This T cell receptor beta chain was observed in a study of cytomegalovirus exposure and HLA in healthy donors. As concerns this clone: Its antigen is undetermined.

This CDR3 has 13 residues. The germline V gene has CDR1 LNHDA and CDR2 SQIVND (reference sequence). V was pared by 6 bases and J by 4 bases, with 13 bases between. The study ran its PCR with 60 Vbeta and 13 Jbeta primers. The protocol was immunoSEQ multiplex PCR, while the TCRdb copy is restricted to in-frame clones and leaves out a portion. The data hold about 98,000 clones, with around 72% observed a single time. Study-level results: In a later analysis, at a false discovery rate of 0.05, under 20,000 TCR beta sequences were associated with HLA alleles.

The chain has TRBV19 and TRBJ2-7; tentatively, D is TRBD1 (6 bases). The TCR was taken from a man between 18 and 35 years old in good health and CMV-seropositive. Source material: PBMCs. The CDR3 is CASRDSTIYEQYF. In nucleotides, the CDR3 is TGTGCCAGTAGGGACAGCACCATTTACGAGCAGTACTTC.